Listed here are 5 T cell receptor beta chains from one sample, sequenced in a study of patients and donors after allogeneic stem cell transplantation. TCRdb recomputed calls from the RT-PCR reads with MiXCR, one row per CDR3 protein. The sample has 800,000 to 1,000,000 distinct CDR3 sequences, roughly 18% seen once. Sequencing was carried out using blood, either unsorted or a sorted T cell fraction (not recorded which). The receptors were gathered from a human donor who was either an allogeneic HSCT recipient or a stem cell or donor lymphocyte infusion donor (not recorded which). It is not recorded whose cells these are; they may come from a transplant donor.

This clonotype was recorded a few times. The rearrangement links TRBV25-1 to TRBJ2-7; TRBD1 matches at 8 bases. The CDR3 length is 15 residues. With V trimmed by 4 bases and J by 0 bases, 5 bases remained unmatched. Germline V gene data show CDR1 as MGHDK and CDR2 as SYGVNS. The CDR3 region has the DNA TGTGCCAGCAGTGCCGCGACAGGGGTCTCCTACGAGCAGTACTTC. It specifies CASSAATGVSYEQYF.

J is TRBJ2-7 and V is TRBV7-2, with D unresolved. Germline-derived CDR1 and CDR2 are SGHTA and FQGNSA. V dropped 1 base and J dropped 6 bases, with 22 bases sitting between them. This CDR3 has 17 amino acids. The CDR3 coding sequence is TGTGCCAGCAGCTTAGTAGGCTTCTCTCGTGTCTCTGGCGAGCAGTACTTC. Translating it yields CASSLVGFSRVSGEQYF.

This clonotype was counted only a few times. This sequence joins TRBV7-2 and TRBJ1-6, with D perhaps matching TRBD1 (5 bases). The CDR3 consists of 16 residues. V lost 0 bases, J lost 6 bases, and 12 bases lay in between. The germline gives CDR1 SGHTA, CDR2 FQGNSA. DNA of the CDR3: TGTGCCAGCAGCTTAGCGCGGCACAGGACTAATTCACCCCTCCACTTT. It translates to CASSLARHRTNSPLHF.

The sample holds a few counts of this clonotype. V gene TRBV30 combines with J gene TRBJ2-3; D not resolved. Germline values: CDR1 GTSNPN, CDR2 SVGIG (reference sequence). The CDR3 length is 11 residues. Trimming stripped 6 bases from V and 10 bases from J, with 14 bases between. CDR3 protein: CACSTGEAQYF. In DNA form, the CDR3 reads TGTGCCTGCTCGACGGGTGAGGCGCAGTATTTT.

This CDR3 reads CSAVLGTGSYEQYF. CDR3 coding DNA: TGCAGTGCTGTCCTTGGGACAGGGAGCTACGAGCAGTACTTC. This chain connects TRBV20-1 to TRBJ2-7; the match to TRBD1 covers 9 bases. This CDR3 has 14 amino acids. The junction had 8 bases not matched to a gene; V was cut back by 5 bases and J by 3 bases. The germline gives CDR1 DFQATT, CDR2 SNEGSKA (reference sequence).